A single sample is the source of the 6 T cell receptor beta chains below, sequenced in a study of neurological immune-mediated disorders. Each CDR3 protein is one row after TCRdb ran MiXCR on the 5' RACE reads. Counted here are 25,000 or so distinct CDR3 sequences, more than 10% occurring once; the ten biggest clones make up 6% to 8.5%. Sequenced input: PBMCs. These receptors were collected from a man aged 60 to 75 in good health.

This clonotype was counted many times. The gene calls are TRBV20-1 and TRBJ2-7, with D possibly matching TRBD2 (6 bases). The CDR3 is 13 amino acids. The V end lost 7 bases, the J end lost 5 bases, and 18 bases lay between the germline ends. Germline V lookup: CDR1 DFQATT, CDR2 SNEGSKA (reference sequence). CDR3 residues: CSVPRPTSNEQYF. Written as DNA, the CDR3 is TGCAGTGTTCCCCGCCCAACTAGCAACGAGCAGTACTTC.

This clonotype was seen at least ten times. The rearrangement uses TRBV28 and TRBJ1-5; D gene ambiguous. Germline V lookup: CDR1 MDHEN, CDR2 SYDVKM. The V end lost 5 bases, the J end lost 2 bases, and 10 bases lay between the germline ends. The CDR3 loop spans 14 amino acids. The CDR3 loop reads CASSPQVGNQPQHF. DNA for the CDR3: TGTGCCAGCAGTCCCCAGGTTGGCAATCAGCCCCAGCATTTT. Complete variable domain (other parts from reference TRBV28 and TRBJ1-5): DVKVTQSSRYLVKRTGEKVFLECVQDMDHENMFWYRQDPGLGLRLIYFSYDVKMKEKGDIPEGYSVSREKKERFSLILESASTNQTSMYLCASSPQVGNQPQHFGDGTRLSIL.

This clonotype was recorded many times. The rearrangement links TRBV5-1 to TRBJ1-5, with 8 bases aligning to TRBD1. The CDR3 has 16 amino acids. From germline, CDR1 is SGHRS and CDR2 YFSETQ. The V segment lost 4 bases and the J segment 1 base; nucleotides outside the gene matches: 7. The CDR3 DNA reads TGCGCCAGCAGCCCAGGACAGGGTCGGAGCAATCAGCCCCAGCATTTT. Residues: CASSPGQGRSNQPQHF.

This clonotype was counted ten times or more. The V call is TRBV10-3, the J call TRBJ1-5; possible D gene TRBD1, 6 bases. From germline, CDR1 is ENHRY and CDR2 SYGVKD. V was shortened by 0 bases and J by 2 bases, with 14 bases between the two germline ends. The CDR3 contains 17 residues. Here the CDR3 DNA reads TGTGCCATCAGTGAGTCGATGTCAGGGGATGGCAATCAGCCCCAGCATTTT. Amino acid sequence: CAISESMSGDGNQPQHF.

This clonotype has at least ten counts. V gene TRBV5-5 combines with J gene TRBJ1-1; TRBD1 might be the D (6 bases). This CDR3 has 14 residues. Trimming shortened V by 1 base and J by 4 bases, and 11 bases separated the two germline ends. In germline, CDR1 is SGHKS, CDR2 YYEKEE (reference sequence). CDR3 in amino acids: CASSLSGVGTEAFF. Written as DNA, the CDR3 is TGTGCCAGCAGCTTGTCAGGGGTGGGCACTGAAGCTTTCTTT. The full variable domain, its missing parts supplied by reference TRBV5-5 and TRBJ1-1, is DAGVTQSPTHLIKTRGQQVTLRCSPISGHKSVSWYQQVLGQGPQFIFQYYEKEERGRGNFPDRFSARQFPNYSSELNVNALLLGDSALYLCASSLSGVGTEAFFGQGTRLTVV.

This clonotype has at least ten counts. This chain links TRBV5-1 with TRBJ1-4, with D tentatively TRBD1 (5 bases). The CDR3 is 15 amino acids. V gave up 4 bases and J gave up 6 bases, with 16 bases separating them. Germline V gives CDR1 SGHRS, CDR2 YFSETQ. The CDR3 sequence: CASSLEGTGDEKLFF. CDR3 bases: TGCGCCAGCAGCCTGGAAGGGACTGGGGATGAAAAACTGTTTTTT.